This T cell receptor (beta chain) was obtained from a study of T cells in Graves' hyperthyroidism and ophthalmopathy. Study conclusions and caveats: Appearing also in blood were most of the thyroid clonotypes expanded above 0.001. Ophthalmopathy was distinguished from stable hyperthyroidism by 13 V-J signatures.

Patients between 18 and 65 years old had hyperthyroidism, newly diagnosed and lasting under 2 months. Exclusion of a patient resulted from uncontrolled infection, other autoimmune disease, pregnancy or lactation. Amplified TCR beta CDR3 regions came from RNA transcripts. First-round RT-PCR of the TCR CDR3 relied on the HTBI primer set. Using its own MiXCR run on the multiplex PCR reads, TCRdb lists one record per CDR3 protein. The sample has some 560,000 distinct CDR3 sequences, approximately 14% seen once. The trim removed 4 bases at V and 7 bases at J, leaving 9 bases unmatched. The CDR3 is 15 residues long. Germline V gene data show CDR1 as KGHSH and CDR2 as LQKENI. This clonotype was detected many times. The antigen is not known.

The sample was blood. V and J are TRBV18 and TRBJ2-1; 8 positions agree with TRBD1. This TCR was sampled from a woman under 40 with Graves' hyperthyroidism. The CDR3 spells CASSLGTGTRNEQFF. The CDR3 coding sequence is TGTGCCAGCTCACTTGGGACAGGAACAAGGAATGAGCAGTTCTTC.